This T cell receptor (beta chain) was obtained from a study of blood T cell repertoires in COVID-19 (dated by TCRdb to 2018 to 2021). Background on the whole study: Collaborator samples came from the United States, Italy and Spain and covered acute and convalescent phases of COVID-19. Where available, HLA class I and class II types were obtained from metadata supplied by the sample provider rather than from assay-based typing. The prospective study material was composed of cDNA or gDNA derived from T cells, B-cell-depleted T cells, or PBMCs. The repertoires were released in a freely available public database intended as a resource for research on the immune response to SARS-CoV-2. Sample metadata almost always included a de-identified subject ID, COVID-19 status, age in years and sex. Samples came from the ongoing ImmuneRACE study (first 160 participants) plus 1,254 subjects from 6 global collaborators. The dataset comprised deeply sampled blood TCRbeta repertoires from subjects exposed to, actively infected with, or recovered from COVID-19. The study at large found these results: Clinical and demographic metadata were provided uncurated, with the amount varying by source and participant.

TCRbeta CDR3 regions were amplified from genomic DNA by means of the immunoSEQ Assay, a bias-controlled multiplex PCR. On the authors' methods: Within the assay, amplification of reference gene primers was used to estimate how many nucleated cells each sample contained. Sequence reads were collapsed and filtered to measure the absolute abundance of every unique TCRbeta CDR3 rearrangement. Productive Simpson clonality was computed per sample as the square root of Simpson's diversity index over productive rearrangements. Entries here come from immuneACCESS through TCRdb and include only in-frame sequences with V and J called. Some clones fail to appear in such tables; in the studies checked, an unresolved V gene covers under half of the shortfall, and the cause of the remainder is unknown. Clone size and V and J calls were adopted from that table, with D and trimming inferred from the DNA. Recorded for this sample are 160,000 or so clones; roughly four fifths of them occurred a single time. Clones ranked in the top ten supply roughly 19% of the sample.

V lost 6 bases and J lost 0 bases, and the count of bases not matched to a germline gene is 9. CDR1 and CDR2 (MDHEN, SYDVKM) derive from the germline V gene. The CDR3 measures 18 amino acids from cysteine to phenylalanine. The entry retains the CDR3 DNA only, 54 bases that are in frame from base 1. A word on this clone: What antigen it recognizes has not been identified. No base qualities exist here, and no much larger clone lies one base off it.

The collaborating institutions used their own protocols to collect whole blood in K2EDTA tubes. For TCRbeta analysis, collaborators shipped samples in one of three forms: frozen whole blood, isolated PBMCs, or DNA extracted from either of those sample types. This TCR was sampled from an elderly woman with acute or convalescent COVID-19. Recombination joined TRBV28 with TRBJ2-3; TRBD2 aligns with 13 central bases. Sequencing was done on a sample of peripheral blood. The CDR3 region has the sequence CASRLGTSGATSTDTQYF. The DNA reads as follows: TGTGCCAGCAGACTGGGGACTAGCGGGGCTACTAGCACAGATACGCAGTATTTT.